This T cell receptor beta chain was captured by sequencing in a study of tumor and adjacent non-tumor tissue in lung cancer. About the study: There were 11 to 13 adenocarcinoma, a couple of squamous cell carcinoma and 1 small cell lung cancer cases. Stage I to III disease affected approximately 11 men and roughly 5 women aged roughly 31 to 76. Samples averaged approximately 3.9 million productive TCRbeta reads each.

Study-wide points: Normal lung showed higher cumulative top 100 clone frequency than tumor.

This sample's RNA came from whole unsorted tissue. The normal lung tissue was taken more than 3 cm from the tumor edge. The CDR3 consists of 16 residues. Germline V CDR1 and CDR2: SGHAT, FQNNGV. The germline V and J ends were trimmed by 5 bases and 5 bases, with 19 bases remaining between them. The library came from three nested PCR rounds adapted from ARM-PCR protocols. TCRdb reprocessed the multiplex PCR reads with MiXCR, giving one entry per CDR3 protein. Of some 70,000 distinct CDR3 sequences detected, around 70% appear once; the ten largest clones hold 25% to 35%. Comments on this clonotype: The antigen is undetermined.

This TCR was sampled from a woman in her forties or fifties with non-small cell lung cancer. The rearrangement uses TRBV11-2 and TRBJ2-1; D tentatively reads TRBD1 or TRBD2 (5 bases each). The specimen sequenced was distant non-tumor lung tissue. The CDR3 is CASSRTILSGHNEQFF. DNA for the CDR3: TGTGCCAGCAGCCGGACGATACTATCGGGGCACAATGAGCAGTTCTTC.